This TCR beta chain stems from a study of identical twins. Comment on this clonotype: Its antigen remains unknown.

The ends were cut back, 1 base at V and 1 base at J, with 10 bases in the middle. Germline V gene sequence: CDR1 MNHEY, CDR2 SVGAGI. The length of the CDR3 is 15 residues. One entry per CDR3 protein, called by TCRdb with MiXCR from the 5' RACE reads. The sample consists of some 730,000 distinct CDR3 sequences, about 20% of them appearing once. Broader study findings: Analyses of zero insertions could, in part, be confounded by invariant MAIT and iNKT cells.

These data are also associated with another study on T cells expressing NK-cell markers. That source reports: With respect to HCMV, seven of the eight sequenced donors were seropositive, and one was seronegative. The CD3+CD56-NKG2C+ fraction of a handful of donors was likewise dominated by these clonotypes.

This chain uses TRBV6-5 with TRBJ2-5, with unresolved D. The sequence was obtained from a woman aged 18-29 years in good health. The sample comprised PBMCs. CDR3 sequence reads: CASSYFRRLQETQYF. CDR3 DNA sequence: TGTGCCAGCAGTTACTTCCGACGGCTCCAAGAGACCCAGTACTTC.